Each of the 25 T cell receptor beta chains below was sequenced from the same sample in a study of blood T cell repertoires in COVID-19. Produced via immunoSEQ multiplex PCR; TCRdb's table is partial and in-frame only. The table lists approximately 50,000 clones, roughly 85% of them singletons, with roughly 10% in the top ten. The sequenced sample consisted of peripheral blood. These receptors were taken from a human donor in a cohort sampled during active COVID-19.

This chain joins TRBV6-6 and TRBJ2-5; TRBD2 matches 14 bases. This CDR3 has 16 residues. The V and J ends lost 6 bases and 5 bases, in that order; junction bases with no gene match: 8. CDR1 is MNHNY and CDR2 is SVGAGI in the germline V gene (reference sequence). DNA for the CDR3: TGTGCCAGCAGGGGAGGGACTAGCGGGAGATGGGAGACCCAGTACTTC. Translated, it gives CASRGGTSGRWETQYF.

The V call is TRBV28, the J call TRBJ1-1; TRBD1 matches 7 bases. V lost 1 base to trimming and J lost 4 bases; unmatched junction nucleotides: 6. This CDR3 comprises 15 residues. Per the germline V gene, CDR1 is MDHEN and CDR2 is SYDVKM. The CDR3 protein is CASSLLSGGGTEAFF. CDR3 coding DNA: TGTGCCAGCAGTTTATTGTCAGGGGGTGGCACTGAAGCTTTCTTT. The entire variable domain, with the rest obtained from reference TRBV28 and TRBJ1-1, is as follows: DVKVTQSSRYLVKRTGEKVFLECVQDMDHENMFWYRQDPGLGLRLIYFSYDVKMKEKGDIPEGYSVSREKKERFSLILESASTNQTSMYLCASSLLSGGGTEAFFGQGTRLTVV.

Points on this clone: Other DNA sequences from this sample encode an identical CDR3 as well. The V call is TRBV5-1, the J call TRBJ1-1; D is possibly TRBD1 (6 bases). V dropped 2 bases and J dropped 3 bases, with 11 bases sitting between them. The germline V gene encodes CDR1 SGHRS and CDR2 YFSETQ. The CDR3 totals 14 residues. The CDR3 spells CASSLRGRDTEAFF. CDR3 coding DNA: TGCGCCAGCAGCTTAAGGGGGAGGGACACTGAAGCTTTCTTT.

The chain uses TRBV28 and TRBJ1-3, with D perhaps TRBD1 (5 bases). Germline V gene lookup returns CDR1 MDHEN and CDR2 SYDVKM. The ends were cut back, 6 bases at V and 4 bases at J, with 13 bases in the middle. CDR3 length: 14 amino acids. CDR3 sequence (DNA): TGTGCCAGCAGCCTCCAGGGAACCGGAAACACCATATATTTT. Residues: CASSLQGTGNTIYF. Using reference TRBV28 and TRBJ1-3 for the parts outside the CDR3, the full variable domain is DVKVTQSSRYLVKRTGEKVFLECVQDMDHENMFWYRQDPGLGLRLIYFSYDVKMKEKGDIPEGYSVSREKKERFSLILESASTNQTSMYLCASSLQGTGNTIYFGEGSWLTVV.

The chain is built from TRBV19 and TRBJ1-5; D gene unclear. Trimming stripped 3 bases from V and 0 bases from J, with 9 bases between. Looked up from germline, CDR1 is LNHDA and CDR2 is SQIVND (reference sequence). CDR3 length equals 15 residues. CDR3 amino acids: CASSIASLSNQPQHF. Written as DNA, the CDR3 is TGTGCCAGTAGTATTGCCAGTCTTAGCAATCAGCCCCAGCATTTT.

The sample holds a few counts of this clone. The chain links TRBV21-1 to TRBJ2-1; the table gives TRBD2 as D, unverified against the DNA. TRBV21-1 is assigned pseudogene status. This CDR3 is built from 17 residues. CDR3 region: CASSKGVPGLAINEQFF. For the CDR3, the DNA is TGTGCCAGCAGCAAAGGGGTCCCGGGACTAGCGATCAATGAGCAGTTCTTC.

V usage is TRBV27 and J usage is TRBJ2-1, with TRBD1 matching 7 bases. Germline loops: CDR1 MNHEY, CDR2 SMNVEV (reference sequence). This CDR3 comprises 14 residues. The trim removed 2 bases at V and 6 bases at J, leaving 4 bases unmatched. The CDR3 nucleotides are TGTGCCAGCAGTTTAATGACAGGGATCAATGAGCAGTTCTTC. The encoded protein is CASSLMTGINEQFF.

This clone occurred once. The chain recombines TRBV12-3 or TRBV12-4 with TRBJ1-5; TRBD1 might be the D (6 bases). The CDR3 covers 13 residues. V lost 7 bases and J 8 bases, leaving 15 bases between the germline ends. The CDR3 DNA sequence: TGTGCCAGCACCGGACAGATTTACGAGCCCCAGCATTTT. It translates to CASTGQIYEPQHF.

The rearrangement joins TRBV2 to TRBJ2-7; TRBD2 might be the D (5 bases). Trimming removed 4 bases at V and 4 bases at J, with 11 bases between. The CDR3 is 13 amino acids. Germline lookup yields CDR1 SNHLY and CDR2 FYNNEI. The CDR3 loop is CASSVFQRYEQYF. The CDR3 nucleotides are TGTGCCAGCAGTGTATTTCAGCGGTACGAGCAGTACTTC.

This sequence joins TRBV6-6 and TRBJ2-7; D may be TRBD2 (5 bases). Deletions cut 2 bases from V and 4 bases from J, with 15 bases between. The germline V gene has CDR1 MNHNY and CDR2 SVGAGI (reference sequence). The CDR3 extends over 15 amino acids. The CDR3 loop reads CASSYIPSPIYEQYF. CDR3 nucleotide sequence: TGTGCCAGCAGTTACATCCCTAGCCCCATATACGAGCAGTACTTC.

This clone was picked up one time. The chain employs TRBV27 and TRBJ2-7; 8 bases line up with TRBD2. The CDR3 has 14 residues. Trimming at V came to 2 bases and at J to 2 bases, leaving 2 bases not matched to a gene. Germline V gene sequence: CDR1 MNHEY, CDR2 SMNVEV (reference sequence). CDR3 coding DNA: TGTGCCAGCAGTTTAGCGCGGGAGGCCTACGAGCAGTACTTC. Translation: CASSLAREAYEQYF.

This rearrangement joins TRBV6-5 to TRBJ1-4; D is uncertain. Germline V CDR1 and CDR2: MNHEY, SVGAGI. The CDR3 is made up of 16 amino acids. V lost 2 bases to trimming and J lost 0 bases, with 10 bases between them. The CDR3 sequence: CASSYQARPTNEKLFF. Here the CDR3 DNA reads TGTGCCAGCAGTTACCAGGCCAGACCAACTAATGAAAAACTGTTTTTT.

The chain uses TRBV10-3 and TRBJ2-2; 8 bases fit TRBD2. The CDR3 loop spans 19 amino acids. V shed 0 bases, J shed 7 bases, and the junction held 16 bases outside the gene matches. Germline CDR1 is ENHRY and CDR2 is SYGVKD. This chain's CDR3 is CAISESGTSGSASFGELFF. In nucleotides, the CDR3 is TGTGCCATCAGTGAGTCGGGGACGAGCGGGAGCGCCTCTTTCGGGGAGCTGTTTTTT.

This chain connects TRBV27 to TRBJ2-1, with D perhaps matching TRBD2 (6 bases). Germline V gene data show CDR1 as MNHEY and CDR2 as SMNVEV (reference sequence). This CDR3 contains 15 residues. Trimming cost V 3 bases and J 1 base, with 10 bases left between them. DNA of the CDR3: TGTGCCAGCAGTTTTAGCGGCCCGTCCTACAATGAGCAGTTCTTC. As protein: CASSFSGPSYNEQFF.

The V gene is TRBV7-8, the J gene TRBJ2-3, with D perhaps TRBD1 (6 bases). CDR1 SGHVS and CDR2 FQNEAQ come from the germline V gene. With 4 bases removed from V and 0 bases from J, the gap between germline ends came to 14 bases. The CDR3 extends over 16 amino acids. The CDR3, as DNA: TGTGCCAGCAGCTCCACTACAGGGTATAGCACAGATACGCAGTATTTT. Translated, it gives CASSSTTGYSTDTQYF.

The chain has TRBV7-8 and TRBJ2-7, with 14 bases identical to TRBD2. CDR1 is SGHVS and CDR2 is FQNEAQ in the germline V gene. This CDR3 region has 16 residues. With V trimmed by 1 base and J by 1 base, 0 bases remained unmatched. The DNA of the CDR3 is TGTGCCAGCAGCTTAGGACTAGCGGGAGGGTCCTACGAGCAGTACTTC. Its protein is CASSLGLAGGSYEQYF.

V and J are TRBV25-1 and TRBJ2-5, with TRBD2 matching 13 bases. Trimming took 6 bases from V and 5 from J; bases not matched to a gene: 6. The germline CDR1 and CDR2 sequences are MGHDK and SYGVNS. This CDR3 spans 15 amino acids. Here the CDR3 reads CASSTGLAGTETQYF. CDR3 bases: TGTGCCAGCAGCACGGGACTAGCGGGAACGGAGACCCAGTACTTC.

This rearrangement joins TRBV5-1 to TRBJ1-5, with 8 bases lining up with TRBD1. The junction had 0 bases not matched to a gene; V was cut back by 0 bases and J by 7 bases. This CDR3 region has 13 residues. Looked up from germline, CDR1 is SGHRS and CDR2 is YFSETQ. The CDR3 sequence: CASSLGQGQPQHF. CDR3 coding DNA: TGCGCCAGCAGCTTGGGACAGGGGCAGCCCCAGCATTTT.

The chain recombines TRBV6-5 with TRBJ2-5; D may be TRBD1 (6 bases). The germline V gene has CDR1 MNHEY and CDR2 SVGAGI. CDR3 length: 15 residues. The ends were cut back, 0 bases at V and 0 bases at J, with 8 bases in the middle. The CDR3, as DNA: TGTGCCAGCAGTTACTCCACAGGGTACCAAGAGACCCAGTACTTC. Its protein is CASSYSTGYQETQYF.

This sequence joins TRBV28 and TRBJ1-4, with a possible D match to TRBD1 (6 bases). The CDR3 has 16 amino acids. The V gene's germline CDR1 is MDHEN and CDR2 SYDVKM. V lost 3 bases to trimming and J lost 7 bases, with 18 bases between them. The CDR3 protein is CASSFSTGTKGEKLFF. The CDR3 DNA reads TGTGCCAGCAGTTTTTCTACAGGGACGAAGGGTGAAAAACTGTTTTTT.

This clone was observed once. This chain links TRBV27 with TRBJ2-2; TRBD2 matches 12 bases. Germline CDR1 is MNHEY and CDR2 is SMNVEV (reference sequence). This CDR3 region has 18 residues. V shed 6 bases, J shed 3 bases, and the junction held 11 bases outside the gene matches. The CDR3 spells CASSVGTSGWGDTGELFF. The CDR3 DNA reads TGTGCCAGCAGCGTCGGGACTAGCGGGTGGGGGGACACCGGGGAGCTGTTTTTT.

The chain is built from TRBV15 and TRBJ2-6, with D perhaps TRBD1 (5 bases). This CDR3 spans 16 amino acids. V lost 1 base to trimming and J lost 0 bases, with 7 bases between them. The germline CDR1 and CDR2 sequences are LNHNV and YYDKDF (reference sequence). Here the CDR3 reads CATSRGRVSGANVLTF. In nucleotides, the CDR3 is TGTGCCACCAGCAGAGGCAGGGTCTCTGGGGCCAACGTCCTGACTTTC.

The rearrangement uses TRBV3-1 (or the pseudogene TRBV3-2) and TRBJ2-4; tentative D call: TRBD2 (5 bases). Germline CDR1 LGHDT, CDR2 YNNKEL (reference sequence). CDR3 length equals 12 residues. V shed 1 base and J shed 10 bases, with 8 bases lying between them. This chain's CDR3 is CASSQGSGIQYF. CDR3 nucleotides: TGTGCCAGCAGCCAAGGTTCGGGAATTCAGTACTTC.

V and J are TRBV4-3 and TRBJ2-3; 10 nucleotides match TRBD2. CDR3 length: 16 residues. J gave up 0 bases and V 4 bases, and 4 bases lay outside the gene matches. From germline, CDR1 is LGHNA and CDR2 YSLEER. CDR3 DNA sequence: TGCGCCAGCAGCCCTGGGACTAGCGAAAGCACAGATACGCAGTATTTT. It yields the protein CASSPGTSESTDTQYF.

This chain uses TRBV2 with TRBJ2-1; 10 bases align to TRBD1. CDR3 length: 15 residues. Germline trimming cut 6 bases from V and 6 bases from J; bases unmatched to any gene: 8. Germline CDR1 reads SNHLY; CDR2 reads FYNNEI. The CDR3 here is CASSRGQGGINEQFF. DNA for the CDR3: TGTGCCAGCAGCCGCGGACAGGGGGGAATCAATGAGCAGTTCTTC.